Detailed here is one T cell receptor (beta chain). This sample was taken from a study of PD-1 blockade in classical Hodgkin lymphoma. Germline CDR1 is LNHDA and CDR2 is SQIVND (reference sequence). The V and J ends lost 6 bases and 3 bases, in that order; junction bases with no gene match: 5. The CDR3 sequence is 13 residues long. Every patient was affected by relapse after autologous stem cell transplantation, while exposure to brentuximab vedotin was not uniform. The protocol was immunoSEQ multiplex PCR, while the TCRdb copy is restricted to in-frame clones and leaves out a portion. This sample has roughly 16,000 clones, with about 80% found just once.

The sequence was collected from a human donor with classical Hodgkin lymphoma. This chain joins TRBV19 and TRBJ2-7; the match to TRBD1 covers 7 bases. Here the sequenced sample was peripheral blood mononuclear cells (PBMCs), taken at baseline. Here the CDR3 DNA reads TGTGCCAGTAGGGAAACAGGGGACTACGAGCAGTACTTC. Translation gives CASRETGDYEQYF.